The 32 T cell receptor beta chains below all came from one sample that was sequenced in a study of T-cell reconstitution after alpha-beta-depleted transplantation in children (dated by TCRdb to the mid-2010s). The library was made by PCR. The sequencing machine was an Illumina HiSeq 2500. TCR libraries were prepared with molecular barcoding, using unique molecular identifiers to normalize TCRbeta repertoire quantification. TCRdb trimmed public reads at Q25 via fastp, called clones via MiXCR and kept in-frame beta chains. A single entry per CDR3 protein holds the most common genes and DNA from its merged rows. Present in this sample are about 400,000 distinct CDR3 sequences, roughly 20% of which were seen just once. The ten top clones hold approximately 3.8% of the sample. This material consisted of PBMCs from the stem cell graft donor, taken from the stem cell graft. The receptors derive from a human donor who donated a stem cell graft to a child with acute myeloid leukemia.

This clonotype was seen ten or more times. This chain uses TRBV12-3 or TRBV12-4 with TRBJ2-7, with 10 positions matching TRBD1. The CDR3 covers 14 residues. J lost 5 bases, V lost 1 base, and 2 bases had no gene match. CDR3 in amino acids: CASSLGQGAHEQYF. The CDR3 DNA follows: TGTGCCAGCAGTTTAGGACAGGGGGCCCACGAGCAGTACTTC.

This clonotype has a handful of counts. V is TRBV10-3 and J is TRBJ2-3; 11 bases align to TRBD2. The CDR3 totals 17 residues. Germline V gives CDR1 ENHRY, CDR2 SYGVKD. Trimming took 0 bases from V and 2 from J; bases not matched to a gene: 4. CDR3 nucleotide sequence: TGTGCCATCAGTGAGTCTCGACTAGCGGGGATCACAGATACGCAGTATTTT. This translates into CAISESRLAGITDTQYF.

This clonotype has just a few counts. The rearrangement joins TRBV29-1 to TRBJ2-5, with a possible D match to TRBD1 (5 bases). CDR3 length: 15 amino acids. The germline gives CDR1 SQVTM, CDR2 ANQGSEA. V dropped 2 bases and J dropped 4 bases, with 17 bases sitting between them. Here the CDR3 reads CSVEQTDPPPETQYF. CDR3 coding DNA: TGCAGCGTTGAACAGACAGACCCACCCCCAGAGACCCAGTACTTC.

The sample holds many counts of this clonotype. The CDR3: CASSRDEGEKLFF. The CDR3 DNA reads as TGTGCCAGCAGCCGGGACGAGGGTGAAAAACTGTTTTTT. The chain is built from TRBV7-9 and TRBJ1-4; possibly TRBD1 for D (5 bases). Germline CDR1 SEHNR, CDR2 FQNEAQ (reference sequence). The CDR3 spans 13 residues. The germline V and J ends were trimmed by 5 bases and 7 bases, with 11 bases remaining between them.

This clonotype was seen at least ten times. The chain recombines TRBV12-3 or TRBV12-4 with TRBJ2-5; D gene unclear. The CDR3 length is 11 residues. V lost 8 bases and J lost 6, with 10 bases in between. The CDR3 DNA follows: TGTGCCAGCTCCAGAGACCAGACCCAGTACTTC. Its translation: CASSRDQTQYF.

The chain couples TRBV11-2 to TRBJ2-3; no firm D call. Deletions cut 5 bases from V and 2 bases from J, with 14 bases between. The CDR3 sequence is 15 residues long. Germline lookup yields CDR1 SGHAT and CDR2 FQNNGV. CDR3 in amino acids: CASSDNLLFTDTQYF. As DNA, the CDR3 is TGTGCCAGCAGCGACAACCTACTATTCACAGATACGCAGTATTTT.

This clonotype was found many times. The chain uses TRBV29-1 and TRBJ1-4; TRBD1 is a possible D gene (6 bases). Germline-derived CDR1 and CDR2 are SQVTM and ANQGSEA. CDR3 length: 14 amino acids. The V end lost 4 bases, the J end lost 7 bases, and 16 bases lay between the germline ends. The CDR3 DNA sequence: TGCAGCGTTGGCCGGGGGGCGCCCAGTGAAAAACTGTTTTTT. Protein sequence: CSVGRGAPSEKLFF.

This clonotype has only a few counts. The chain is built from TRBV20-1 and TRBJ2-5; D is perhaps TRBD1 (6 bases). Germline V CDR1 and CDR2: DFQATT, SNEGSKA (reference sequence). Trimming stripped 5 bases from V and 5 bases from J, with 15 bases between. The CDR3 covers 13 residues. This CDR3 reads CSAVTGSGETQYF. The CDR3 DNA sequence: TGCAGTGCTGTCACAGGGAGTGGGGAGACCCAGTACTTC.

The V call is TRBV27, the J call TRBJ1-1, with unresolved D. Germline V lookup: CDR1 MNHEY, CDR2 SMNVEV (reference sequence). This CDR3 has 14 amino acids. V was clipped by 5 bases and J by 0 bases, with 10 bases between them. The CDR3 loop is CASSTIQMNTEAFF. DNA for the CDR3: TGTGCCAGCAGTACCATACAGATGAACACTGAAGCTTTCTTT.

The rearrangement links TRBV7-8 to TRBJ2-1, with 14 bases aligning to TRBD2. CDR1 is SGHVS and CDR2 is FQNEAQ in the germline V gene. This CDR3 is 19 amino acids long. The V segment lost 5 bases and the J segment 0 bases; nucleotides outside the gene matches: 9. The CDR3 DNA sequence: TGTGCCAGCAGCACCCGGACTAGCGGGAGGTTCAGCTCCTACAATGAGCAGTTCTTC. The encoded protein is CASSTRTSGRFSSYNEQFF.

This clonotype was seen just once. This rearrangement joins TRBV5-1 to TRBJ2-1; possibly TRBD1 for D (6 bases). The germline CDR1 and CDR2 sequences are SGHRS and YFSETQ. The CDR3 length is 15 residues. V lost 0 bases, J lost 4 bases, and 11 bases lay in between. The CDR3 spells CASSLGTQGYNEQFF. CDR3 nucleotides: TGCGCCAGCAGCTTGGGCACCCAGGGGTACAATGAGCAGTTCTTC.

CDR3 nucleotide sequence: TGTGCCAGCAGTGGGGCTAGAGTTGGAGATACGCAGTATTTT. Amino acid sequence: CASSGARVGDTQYF. The J gene is TRBJ2-3, the V gene TRBV27, with a weak D call TRBD1 (5 bases). Per the germline V gene, CDR1 is MNHEY and CDR2 is SMNVEV (reference sequence). The length of the CDR3 is 14 residues. Trimming took off 5 bases at V and 5 bases at J, with 14 bases between the two ends.

Concerning this clonotype: With a much larger clone just one base away, this may be a read error. The J gene is TRBJ2-5, the V gene TRBV4-2; 8 positions agree with TRBD2. The CDR3 spans 17 residues. Germline CDR1 LGHNA, CDR2 YNFKEQ. The CDR3: CASSQYSGGPRGEAQYF. The CDR3 nucleotides read TGTGCCAGCAGCCAATACTCGGGAGGGCCAAGAGGAGAGGCCCAGTACTTC.

This clonotype was picked up a small number of times. This chain joins TRBV12-3 or TRBV12-4 and TRBJ1-1; D unresolved. V was cut by 2 bases and J by 4 bases, with 8 bases left in between. The CDR3 totals 13 residues. In DNA form, the CDR3 reads TGTGCCAGCAGTTTATCCGGGAGCACTGAAGCTTTCTTT. This gives the protein CASSLSGSTEAFF.

A few counts support this clonotype. The rearrangement links TRBV6-2 or TRBV6-3 to TRBJ2-7; D not resolved. V lost 2 bases, J lost 1 base, and 9 bases lay in between. The V gene's germline CDR1 is MNHEY and CDR2 SVGEGT. The CDR3 loop spans 14 amino acids. DNA of the CDR3: TGTGCCAGCAGTTACATGGACGGATCCTACGAGCAGTACTTC. Amino acids: CASSYMDGSYEQYF.

This clonotype was recorded many times. The CDR3 protein is CSASRPSGRAGEQFF. Written as DNA, the CDR3 is TGCAGTGCTTCCCGACCTAGCGGGAGGGCCGGTGAGCAGTTCTTC. This sequence joins TRBV20-1 and TRBJ2-1; 12 bases align to TRBD2. The CDR3 length is 15 residues. Losses at the gene ends were 5 bases for V and 9 bases for J; bases not matched to a gene: 11. Germline V lookup: CDR1 DFQATT, CDR2 SNEGSKA (reference sequence).

In this sample, this clonotype turned up many times. The genes are TRBV20-1 and TRBJ2-7; possible D gene TRBD1, 6 bases. The CDR3 sequence is 12 residues long. V shed 2 bases and J shed 2 bases, with 7 bases lying between them. The germline V gene encodes CDR1 DFQATT and CDR2 SNEGSKA (reference sequence). The CDR3: CSARQGTYEQYF. Written as DNA, the CDR3 is TGCAGTGCTAGACAGGGGACCTACGAGCAGTACTTC.

This clonotype was recorded at least ten times. The rearrangement joins TRBV20-1 to TRBJ2-1; TRBD2 matches at 9 bases. This CDR3 has 14 residues. From germline, CDR1 is DFQATT and CDR2 SNEGSKA (reference sequence). The V and J ends lost 3 bases and 5 bases, in that order; junction bases with no gene match: 5. DNA for the CDR3: TGCAGTGCTAGTTGGGCTAGCGGGGACAATGAGCAGTTCTTC. Translated, it gives CSASWASGDNEQFF.

V gene TRBV19 combines with J gene TRBJ2-1; D is ambiguous. Trimming stripped 6 bases from V and 10 bases from J, with 13 bases between. The CDR3 runs to 12 residues. Germline V CDR1 and CDR2: LNHDA, SQIVND (reference sequence). CDR3 region: CASSRSIGEQFF. The CDR3, as DNA: TGTGCCAGTAGCAGGAGCATTGGGGAGCAGTTCTTC.

This clonotype was counted only a few times. The rearrangement uses TRBV24-1 and TRBJ1-2, with D possibly TRBD1 on 5 matching bases. Looked up from germline, CDR1 is KGHDR and CDR2 is SFDVKD. The CDR3 has 11 amino acids. V lost 11 bases and J 7 bases, leaving 13 bases between the germline ends. The CDR3 loop reads CAIGQERGYTF. CDR3 bases: TGTGCCATCGGACAAGAACGTGGCTACACCTTC.

The V and J genes are TRBV12-3 or TRBV12-4 and TRBJ2-5; TRBD2 matches 10 bases. The CDR3 is 16 residues long. V lost 4 bases to trimming and J lost 5 bases; unmatched junction nucleotides: 10. The CDR3 DNA is TGTGCCAGCAGTTCCCCTAGCGGGAGTTTTGTGGAGACCCAGTACTTC. Protein product: CASSSPSGSFVETQYF.

This clonotype was seen repeatedly, ten times or more. V gene TRBV12-3 or TRBV12-4 combines with J gene TRBJ2-3, with 9 bases matching TRBD2. The ends lost 7 bases at V and 6 bases at J; junction bases unmatched: 11. The CDR3 totals 15 residues. As DNA, the CDR3 is TGTGCCAGCAACGCCGAAGCGGGAGGAGGTGATACGCAGTATTTT. This sequence encodes CASNAEAGGGDTQYF.

This clonotype was found once. The rearrangement links TRBV25-1 to TRBJ2-1, with D uncertain. Germline CDR1 reads MGHDK; CDR2 reads SYGVNS. This CDR3 has 11 residues. The V gene lost 3 bases and the J gene lost 9 bases, with 6 bases spanning the gap. For the CDR3, the DNA is TGTGCCAGCAGTGATGTCCCTGAGCAGTTCTTC. The encoded protein is CASSDVPEQFF.

The chain is built from TRBV5-1 and TRBJ2-5; D uncertain. V lost 0 bases and J lost 4, with 10 bases in between. The CDR3 has 14 residues. The V gene's germline CDR1 is SGHRS and CDR2 YFSETQ. In DNA, the CDR3 is TGCGCCAGCAGCTTGGAGTCAGCTTCAGAGACCCAGTACTTC. Its translation is CASSLESASETQYF.

This clonotype was observed many times. This chain links TRBV20-1 with TRBJ2-1; the match to TRBD2 covers 10 bases. V gave up 5 bases and J gave up 6 bases; unmatched junction bases: 7. Germline V gene sequence: CDR1 DFQATT, CDR2 SNEGSKA (reference sequence). The CDR3 extends over 14 amino acids. The CDR3, as DNA: TGCAGTGCTTTGAGCGGGAGGGCGTTCAATGAGCAGTTCTTC. This codes for CSALSGRAFNEQFF.

The table lists this clonotype with many counts. The J gene is TRBJ2-1, the V gene TRBV7-6; D unresolved. CDR3 length: 15 amino acids. V lost 4 bases to trimming and J lost 0 bases, with 10 bases between them. Germline CDR1 SGHVS, CDR2 FNYEAQ. The CDR3 is CASSSGRSSYNEQFF. CDR3 in DNA: TGTGCCAGCAGCTCCGGCCGGAGCTCCTACAATGAGCAGTTCTTC.

In DNA, the CDR3 is TGTGCCAGCAGCGCCAGTACAGGGAACACCATATATTTT. As protein: CASSASTGNTIYF. V usage is TRBV7-2 and J usage is TRBJ1-3, with TRBD1 as a possible D gene (6 bases). Trimming removed 5 bases at V and 7 bases at J, with 12 bases between. Germline V gene sequence: CDR1 SGHTA, CDR2 FQGNSA. The CDR3 length is 13 residues.

The chain uses TRBV25-1 and TRBJ2-7; possible D gene TRBD1, 6 bases. The CDR3 runs 15 residues. The germline V gene encodes CDR1 MGHDK and CDR2 SYGVNS. V gave up 5 bases and J gave up 3 bases, with 17 bases separating them. For the CDR3, the DNA is TGTGCCAGCAGTCCTACAGGGATACTTTACTACGAGCAGTACTTC. The encoded protein is CASSPTGILYYEQYF.

The genes are TRBV21-1 and TRBJ2-1; the table's D call TRBD2 went unverified against the DNA. TRBV21-1 is annotated as a pseudogene. This CDR3 is built from 20 residues. The CDR3: CASSKSLEREAMSSYNEQFF. The CDR3 DNA is TGTGCCAGCAGCAAAAGTTTAGAGCGGGAGGCCATGAGCTCCTACAATGAGCAGTTCTTC.

This clonotype was counted a few times. This chain uses TRBV7-6 with TRBJ1-5, with D tentatively TRBD1 (5 bases). Trimming took 5 bases from V and 4 from J, leaving 15 bases between them. The germline gives CDR1 SGHVS, CDR2 FNYEAQ. The CDR3 totals 15 residues. The CDR3 DNA follows: TGTGCCAGCAGCCCGGAGGCAGGGAGTAATCAGCCCCAGCATTTT. Protein sequence: CASSPEAGSNQPQHF. The variable domain in full, completed from reference TRBV7-6 and TRBJ1-5, reads GAGVSQSPRYKVTKRGQDVALRCDPISGHVSLYWYRQALGQGPEFLTYFNYEAQQDKSGLPNDRFSAERPEGSISTLTIQRTEQRDSAMYRCASSPEAGSNQPQHFGDGTRLSIL.

The chain is built from TRBV5-1 and TRBJ1-5; the match to TRBD1 covers 10 bases. The CDR3 extends over 15 amino acids. From germline, CDR1 is SGHRS and CDR2 YFSETQ. V shed 3 bases, J shed 3 bases, and the junction held 3 bases outside the gene matches. The CDR3 bases are TGCGCCAGCAGCTCCGGGACAGGGGACAATCAGCCCCAGCATTTT. This encodes CASSSGTGDNQPQHF.

The chain joins TRBV4-3 to TRBJ2-1, with a tentative D call TRBD1 (6 bases). Germline V gene sequence: CDR1 LGHNA, CDR2 YSLEER. V was trimmed by 2 bases and J by 13 bases, leaving 15 bases between them. The CDR3 sequence is 13 residues long. The CDR3 nucleotides read TGCGCCAGCAGCCAATTTCAAGGGACAACTCAGTTCTTC. It is translated as CASSQFQGTTQFF.